This passage covers 25 T cell receptor beta chains from one sample sequenced in a study of T cell clonality in common variable immunodeficiency. Findings of the study overall: In common variable immunodeficiency, TCR beta chains reportedly carried fewer deletions and N-nucleotide insertions.

The method was immunoSEQ multiplex PCR; TCRdb's version includes in-frame clones alone and lacks a portion of them. The sample contains about 42,000 clones, none of them singletons. What these receptors recognize is not known. What was sequenced was peripheral blood mononuclear cells. The source is a human donor with common variable immunodeficiency.

This clone has at least ten counts. The read comes to an end 3 residues before the CDR3 does, leaving the germline J gene to fill in the end. The gene calls are TRBV20-1 and TRBJ2-1, with a weak D call TRBD2 (5 bases). V was clipped by 2 bases and J by 7 bases, with 15 bases between them. The germline gives CDR1 DFQATT, CDR2 SNEGSKA (reference sequence). The CDR3 contains 14 residues. CDR3 bases read: TGCAGTGCTAGACTAGCTATAAGCTTAAATGAG. Translation gives CSARLAISLNE. In full, the CDR3 is CSARLAISLNEQFF.

Concerning this clone: The read is 3 residues too short to cover the CDR3 end, so that end is filled in from the germline J gene. This rearrangement joins TRBV30 to TRBJ2-2, with TRBD2 identical over 12 bases. Germline V gene lookup returns CDR1 GTSNPN and CDR2 SVGIG (reference sequence). The CDR3 covers 16 residues. The junction had 5 bases not matched to a gene; V was cut back by 0 bases and J by 6 bases. CDR3 region: CAWSVGLAGGSGELFF. CDR3 DNA (partial): TGTGCCTGGAGTGTAGGCCTAGCGGGAGGGTCCGGGGAG.

This clone was seen many times. The CDR3 is cut off 3 residues early in the read; its end comes from the germline J gene. The V and J genes are TRBV30 and TRBJ2-7, with D perhaps TRBD1 (6 bases). The germline V gene has CDR1 GTSNPN and CDR2 SVGIG (reference sequence). There are 14 residues in the CDR3. Trimming pared 0 bases from V and 5 bases from J, leaving 14 bases between. The CDR3 sequence is CAWSVKQGLDEQYF. CDR3 DNA, as far as it was read: TGTGCCTGGAGTGTCAAACAGGGATTAGACGAG. Together with reference TRBV30 and TRBJ2-7, the CDR3 gives the full variable domain: SQTIHQWPATLVQPVGSPLSLECTVEGTSNPNLYWYRQAAGRGLQLLFYSVGIGQISSEVPQNLSASRPQDRQFILSSKKLLLSDSGFYLCAWSVKQGLDEQYFGPGTRLTVT.

This clone appeared many times. The sequence runs out 3 residues before the end of the CDR3; the remainder is reconstructed from the germline J gene. V gene TRBV10-3 combines with J gene TRBJ1-1; tentatively, D is TRBD1 (6 bases). The CDR3 runs 16 residues. CDR1 is ENHRY, CDR2 SYGVKD, per germline. Trimming cost V 5 bases and J 3 bases, with 19 bases left between them. This chain's CDR3 is CAISRTVQEAYTEAFF. The covered CDR3 bases are TGTGCCATCAGTCGGACAGTTCAAGAGGCGTACACTGAA.

Worth noting for this clone: The CDR3 is cut off 3 residues early in the read; its end comes from the germline J gene. The chain links TRBV5-4 to TRBJ2-7, with a weak D call TRBD1 (6 bases). The ends were cut back, 6 bases at V and 0 bases at J, with 13 bases in the middle. This CDR3 is built from 14 residues. From germline, CDR1 is SGHNT and CDR2 YYREEE (reference sequence). The CDR3 protein is CASTRRTDSYEQYF. The covered CDR3 bases are TGTGCCAGCACCCGTCGGACAGACTCCTACGAG.

This clone was picked up many times. Coverage ceases 3 residues before the CDR3 finishes, and the germline J gene fills in the end. This sequence joins TRBV5-1 and TRBJ1-1; D may be TRBD1 (5 bases). This CDR3 spans 11 amino acids. Germline lookup yields CDR1 SGHRS and CDR2 YFSETQ. CDR3 DNA (partial): TGCGCCAGCAGCTTTCAGGGCATA. This codes for CASSFQGI. The full CDR3 is CASSFQGIAFF.

CDR3 region: CASSHRGLHSNQPQHF. Partial CDR3 DNA: TGTGCCAGTAGCCACAGGGGTCTCCATAGCAATCAGCCC. The V and J genes are TRBV19 and TRBJ1-5, with 7 bases aligning to TRBD1. Read coverage stops 3 residues before the CDR3 terminus; the germline J gene supplies the remainder. This CDR3 has 16 amino acids. CDR1 is LNHDA and CDR2 is SQIVND in the germline V gene (reference sequence). V was pared by 6 bases and J by 0 bases, with 8 bases of the junction left unmatched.

This clone was detected ten times or more. The DNA ends 3 residues before the CDR3 does, and the rest of the CDR3 is filled in from the germline J gene. The chain uses TRBV29-1 and TRBJ2-1; 9 nucleotides agree with TRBD2. The germline V gene has CDR1 SQVTM and CDR2 ANQGSEA. The CDR3 contains 13 residues. Trimming at V came to 4 bases and at J to 4 bases, leaving 2 bases not matched to a gene. The part of the CDR3 DNA that was read is TGCAGCGTTGTGGGACTAGCATACAATGAG. Its translation is CSVVGLAYNE. The complete CDR3 protein is CSVVGLAYNEQFF.

This clone occurred many times. The observed sequence ends 3 residues before the CDR3 terminus, with the missing tail filled in from the germline J gene. The chain has TRBV7-9 and TRBJ1-6, with a tentative D call TRBD1 (6 bases). The CDR3 length is 14 residues. The V and J ends lost 4 bases and 5 bases respectively, with 9 bases between them. CDR1 SEHNR and CDR2 FQNEAQ come from the germline V gene (reference sequence). The CDR3 reads CASSSGQNNSPLHF. CDR3 DNA (partial): TGTGCCAGCAGCTCCGGACAGAATAATTCACCC.

There are a few counts of this clone. The read gets to within 3 residues of the CDR3 end, and the germline J gene fills in the rest. This sequence joins TRBV7-2 and TRBJ2-1; 8 bases are a match to TRBD2. This CDR3 has 13 amino acids. The V gene's germline CDR1 is SGHTA and CDR2 FQGNSA. Trimming cost V 10 bases and J 8 bases; bases outside gene matches: 10. The sequenced part of the CDR3 DNA is TGTGCCATTCTTAGCGGGGCTAGGCATGAG. This translates into CAILSGARHE. The CDR3 in its entirety is CAILSGARHEQFF.

The table lists this clone with a few counts. The read terminates 3 residues before the CDR3 end, so the remaining end is supplied by the germline J gene. The chain uses TRBV20-1 and TRBJ2-7; 13 bases are a match to TRBD2. Looked up from germline, CDR1 is DFQATT and CDR2 is SNEGSKA (reference sequence). The CDR3 spans 17 residues. V lost 5 bases to trimming and J lost 6 bases; unmatched junction nucleotides: 16. The CDR3 sequence is CSASPLAGGPTSREQYF. The sequenced part of the CDR3 DNA is TGCAGTGCTTCCCCACTAGCGGGAGGGCCGACCAGTCGCGAG.

In its sample, this clone was seen many times. The read ends 3 residues early relative to the CDR3; the germline J gene fills the gap. The chain couples TRBV6-2 or TRBV6-3 to TRBJ1-1, with D uncertain. Trimming stripped 2 bases from V and 5 bases from J, with 9 bases between. Germline-derived CDR1 and CDR2 are MNHEY and SVGEGT. The CDR3 sequence is 13 residues long. The chain's CDR3 is CASSYAVVTEAFF. The sequenced CDR3 bases are TGTGCCAGCAGTTACGCGGTGGTAACTGAA.

Many counts were recorded for this clone. The missing CDR3 end, 3 residues past where the read stops, is filled in from the germline J gene. The V call is TRBV19, the J call TRBJ2-7; 10 bases map to TRBD2. J was trimmed by 6 bases and V by 6 bases; bases with no gene match: 5. CDR1 and CDR2 from the germline V gene are LNHDA and SQIVND (reference sequence). This CDR3 is built from 13 residues. Partial CDR3 DNA: TGTGCCAGTAGCCTAGCGGGAGAATTCGAG. It translates to CASSLAGEFE. The entire CDR3 reads CASSLAGEFEQYF.

The CDR3 bases that were read are TGTGCCAGCAAATACGTGGGGGGCTACGAG. Translated: CASKYVGGYE. The CDR3, in full, reads CASKYVGGYEQYF. The J gene is TRBJ2-7, the V gene TRBV13, with D perhaps TRBD2 (6 bases). Read coverage stops 3 residues before the CDR3 terminus; the germline J gene supplies the remainder. The CDR3 runs to 13 residues. CDR1 and CDR2 from the germline V gene are PRHDT and FYEKMQ (reference sequence). The V end lost 7 bases, the J end lost 3 bases, and 13 bases lay between the germline ends.

Worth noting for this clone: The read finishes 3 residues shy of the CDR3 end, and the germline J gene is used to complete it. The chain has TRBV7-6 and TRBJ2-1; D is possibly TRBD1 (5 bases). This CDR3 spans 14 amino acids. Trimming pared 2 bases from V and 2 bases from J, leaving 7 bases between. Germline V gene sequence: CDR1 SGHVS, CDR2 FNYEAQ. The DNA read from the CDR3 is TGTGCCAGCAGCTTAACGGACACCTACAATGAG. Translating it yields CASSLTDTYNE. Given in full, the CDR3 is CASSLTDTYNEQFF.

This clone was detected many times. The observed sequence ends 3 residues before the CDR3 terminus, with the missing tail filled in from the germline J gene. The chain is built from TRBV5-1 and TRBJ2-1; D might be TRBD1 (6 bases). CDR1 and CDR2 (germline): SGHRS, YFSETQ. CDR3 length equals 15 residues. V lost 4 bases and J 1 base, leaving 12 bases between the germline ends. The CDR3 is CASSPQGPSYNEQFF. The DNA read from the CDR3 is TGCGCCAGCAGCCCCCAGGGGCCATCCTACAATGAG.

This clone was counted many times. The read finishes 3 residues shy of the CDR3 end, and the germline J gene is used to complete it. The chain couples TRBV7-9 to TRBJ1-5, with TRBD1 as a possible D gene (5 bases). The CDR3 is made up of 13 amino acids. V lost 1 base to trimming and J lost 7 bases, with 8 bases between them. CDR1 and CDR2 (germline): SEHNR, FQNEAQ (reference sequence). This CDR3 reads CASSLGAGQPQHF. The part of the CDR3 DNA that was read is TGTGCCAGCAGCTTAGGGGCAGGGCAGCCC.

As concerns this clone: The read ends 3 residues shy of where the CDR3 ends; the end is completed using the germline J gene. This chain links TRBV5-1 with TRBJ2-5, with 12 bases aligning to TRBD2. The V and J ends lost 5 bases and 1 base, in that order; junction bases with no gene match: 12. The germline CDR1 and CDR2 sequences are SGHRS and YFSETQ. The CDR3 runs to 18 residues. Partial CDR3 DNA: TGCGCCAGCAGTTCAAGGACTAGCGGGGCGGCGGGCCAAGAGACC. Protein sequence: CASSSRTSGAAGQET. The complete CDR3 protein is CASSSRTSGAAGQETQYF.

CDR3 residues: CASRAYRVIGELFF. The CDR3 DNA, read in part, is TGTGCCAGCAGAGCCTACAGGGTGATCGGGGAG. The V call is TRBV7-9, the J call TRBJ2-2; D perhaps matches TRBD1 (6 bases). With the read ending 3 residues before the CDR3 end, the germline J gene is used to fill in that end. Deletions cut 6 bases from V and 7 bases from J, with 15 bases between. The CDR3 has 14 residues. Looked up from germline, CDR1 is SEHNR and CDR2 is FQNEAQ (reference sequence).

CDR3: CASSISYYGYTF. The DNA read from the CDR3 is TGTGCCAGTAGTATCTCCTACTATGGC. This chain connects TRBV19 to TRBJ1-2; D unclear. The read comes to an end 3 residues before the CDR3 does, leaving the germline J gene to fill in the end. There are 12 residues in the CDR3. V was trimmed by 3 bases and J by 3 bases, leaving 5 bases between them. Per germline, CDR1 LNHDA and CDR2 SQIVND (reference sequence).

This clone was recorded many times. The read falls 3 residues short of the CDR3 end, and the missing part is taken from the germline J gene. V gene TRBV30 combines with J gene TRBJ1-2, with TRBD1 as a possible D gene (5 bases). This CDR3 has 12 residues. The germline CDR1 and CDR2 sequences are GTSNPN and SVGIG (reference sequence). V was trimmed by 1 base and J by 7 bases, leaving 10 bases between them. The CDR3 protein is CAWSGRETGYTF. The covered CDR3 bases are TGTGCCTGGAGTGGCAGGGAGACTGGC.

This clone was recorded at least ten times. The CDR3 end is not reached by the read, which stops 3 residues before it; the germline J gene fills it in. The rearrangement joins TRBV5-1 to TRBJ2-3, with TRBD2 matching over 8 bases. The CDR3 covers 16 residues. After removal of 1 base from V and 0 bases from J, the junction contained 4 bases not matched to a gene. Per germline, CDR1 SGHRS and CDR2 YFSETQ. Incomplete CDR3 DNA: TGCGCCAGCAGCTTGCTGATAGCGGGGAGCACAGATACG. Protein sequence: CASSLLIAGSTDT. The whole CDR3 protein is CASSLLIAGSTDTQYF. Filled out from reference TRBV5-1 and TRBJ2-3, the complete variable domain reads KAGVTQTPRYLIKTRGQQVTLSCSPISGHRSVSWYQQTPGQGLQFLFEYFSETQRNKGNFPGRFSGRQFSNSRSEMNVSTLELGDSALYLCASSLLIAGSTDTQYFGPGTRLTVL.

This clone showed up many times. The read comes to an end 3 residues before the CDR3 does, leaving the germline J gene to fill in the end. The rearrangement uses TRBV12-3 or TRBV12-4 and TRBJ1-1; TRBD1 aligns across 8 bases. J lost 1 base, V lost 7 bases, and 14 bases had no gene match. The CDR3 loop spans 17 amino acids. The CDR3 bases that were read are TGTGCCAGCATCCATCATTGGGGTGACAGGGGGAACACTGAA. Translation gives CASIHHWGDRGNTE. From start to end, the CDR3 is CASIHHWGDRGNTEAFF.

This clone was detected ten times or more. The read comes to an end 3 residues before the CDR3 does, leaving the germline J gene to fill in the end. The chain combines TRBV29-1 with TRBJ2-7; 7 bases are a match to TRBD2. Germline V gene data show CDR1 as SQVTM and CDR2 as ANQGSEA. This CDR3 comprises 12 residues. V lost 2 bases to trimming and J lost 3 bases; unmatched junction nucleotides: 1. The CDR3 spells CSVESSGYEQYF. Incomplete CDR3 DNA: TGCAGCGTTGAATCTAGCGGCTACGAG.

The sample holds a few counts of this clone. The CDR3 is cut off 3 residues early in the read; its end comes from the germline J gene. The genes are TRBV30 and TRBJ2-7; 10 nucleotides agree with TRBD1. The CDR3 is 14 residues long. Trimming removed 0 bases from V and 5 bases from J; junction bases left unmatched: 4. Germline CDR1 and CDR2: GTSNPN and SVGIG (reference sequence). CDR3 DNA (partial): TGTGCCTGGAGTGTACTTGGACAGGGGGACGAG. Protein sequence: CAWSVLGQGDE. The whole CDR3 reads CAWSVLGQGDEQYF.